What follows describes a single T cell receptor beta chain. This CDR3 is 12 amino acids long. V dropped 0 bases and J dropped 5 bases, with 5 bases sitting between them. CDR1 and CDR2 (germline): ENHRY, SYGVKD. The method was immunoSEQ multiplex PCR; TCRdb's version includes in-frame clones alone and lacks a portion of them. The data show 300,000 to 400,000 clones, with approximately 88% seen just once and around 3% held by the top ten. This record belongs to a study of blood T cell repertoires in COVID-19. Study overall: The analysed material was cDNA or gDNA that came from T cells, B-cell-depleted T cells, or PBMCs.

The chain has TRBV10-3 and TRBJ2-7; D unclear. The sample comprised peripheral blood. The sequence came from a woman aged 30 to 39 with COVID-19, enrolled during active disease. In nucleotides, the CDR3 is TGTGCCATCAGTGAGTCCCCGGACGAGCAGTACTTC. Its protein is CAISESPDEQYF.